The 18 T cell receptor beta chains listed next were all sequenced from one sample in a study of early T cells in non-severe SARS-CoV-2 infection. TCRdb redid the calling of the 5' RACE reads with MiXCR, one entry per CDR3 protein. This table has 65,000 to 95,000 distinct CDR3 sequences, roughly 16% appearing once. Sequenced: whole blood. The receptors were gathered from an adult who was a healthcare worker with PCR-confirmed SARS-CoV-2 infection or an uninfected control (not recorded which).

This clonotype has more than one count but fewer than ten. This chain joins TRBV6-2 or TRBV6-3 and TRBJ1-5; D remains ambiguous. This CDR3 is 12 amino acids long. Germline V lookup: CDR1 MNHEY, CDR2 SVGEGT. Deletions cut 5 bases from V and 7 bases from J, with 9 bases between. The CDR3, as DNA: TGTGCCAGCAGTACCTGGGAACAGCCCCAGCATTTT. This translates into CASSTWEQPQHF.

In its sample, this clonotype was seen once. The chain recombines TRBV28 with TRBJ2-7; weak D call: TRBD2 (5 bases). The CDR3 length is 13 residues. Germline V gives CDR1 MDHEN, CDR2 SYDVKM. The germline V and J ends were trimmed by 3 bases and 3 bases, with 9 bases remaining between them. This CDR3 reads CASSFSGLYEQYF. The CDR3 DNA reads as TGTGCCAGCAGTTTCTCCGGACTCTACGAGCAGTACTTC.

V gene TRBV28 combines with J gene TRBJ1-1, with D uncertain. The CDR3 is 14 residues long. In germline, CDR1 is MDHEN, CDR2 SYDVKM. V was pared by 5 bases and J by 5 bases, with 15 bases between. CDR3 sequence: CASSPSGPRTEAFF. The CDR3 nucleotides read TGTGCCAGCAGTCCCTCTGGCCCCCGTACTGAAGCTTTCTTT. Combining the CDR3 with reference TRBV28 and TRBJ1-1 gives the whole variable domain DVKVTQSSRYLVKRTGEKVFLECVQDMDHENMFWYRQDPGLGLRLIYFSYDVKMKEKGDIPEGYSVSREKKERFSLILESASTNQTSMYLCASSPSGPRTEAFFGQGTRLTVV.

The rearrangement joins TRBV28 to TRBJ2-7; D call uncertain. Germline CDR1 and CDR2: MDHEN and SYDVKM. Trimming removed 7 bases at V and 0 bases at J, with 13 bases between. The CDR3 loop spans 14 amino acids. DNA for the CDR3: TGTGCCAGCAACCCGCCGTCTTCCTCCTACGAGCAGTACTTC. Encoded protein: CASNPPSSSYEQYF. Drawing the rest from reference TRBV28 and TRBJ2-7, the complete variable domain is DVKVTQSSRYLVKRTGEKVFLECVQDMDHENMFWYRQDPGLGLRLIYFSYDVKMKEKGDIPEGYSVSREKKERFSLILESASTNQTSMYLCASNPPSSSYEQYFGPGTRLTVT.

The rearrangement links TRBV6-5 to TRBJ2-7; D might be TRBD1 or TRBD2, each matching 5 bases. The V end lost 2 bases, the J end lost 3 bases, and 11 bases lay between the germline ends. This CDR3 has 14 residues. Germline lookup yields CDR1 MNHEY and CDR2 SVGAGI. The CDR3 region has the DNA TGTGCCAGCAGTTACGACCGGGACCGCTACGAGCAGTACTTC. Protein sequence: CASSYDRDRYEQYF.

CDR3 DNA sequence: TGTGCCAGCAGTGTGGATGGGGCCAGCACAGATACGCAGTATTTT. It yields the protein CASSVDGASTDTQYF. This sequence joins TRBV25-1 and TRBJ2-3; D possibly corresponds to TRBD1 (5 bases). V was pared by 4 bases and J by 0 bases, with 11 bases between. This CDR3 spans 15 amino acids. The germline gives CDR1 MGHDK, CDR2 SYGVNS.

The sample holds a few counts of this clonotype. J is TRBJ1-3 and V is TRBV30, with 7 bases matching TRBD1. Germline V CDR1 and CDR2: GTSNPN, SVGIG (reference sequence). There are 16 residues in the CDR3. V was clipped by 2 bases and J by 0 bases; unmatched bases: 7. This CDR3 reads CAWSLSTGPSGNTIYF. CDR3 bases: TGTGCCTGGAGTCTTTCGACAGGGCCCTCTGGAAACACCATATATTTT.

This CDR3 is CASSPRPVDLNTGELFF. CDR3 coding DNA: TGTGCCAGCAGCCCGCGACCGGTTGACTTGAACACCGGGGAGCTGTTTTTT. The chain has TRBV9 and TRBJ2-2; unclear D gene. The V end lost 4 bases, the J end lost 1 base, and 17 bases lay between the germline ends. This CDR3 has 17 amino acids. CDR1 is SGDLS and CDR2 is YYNGEE in the germline V gene.

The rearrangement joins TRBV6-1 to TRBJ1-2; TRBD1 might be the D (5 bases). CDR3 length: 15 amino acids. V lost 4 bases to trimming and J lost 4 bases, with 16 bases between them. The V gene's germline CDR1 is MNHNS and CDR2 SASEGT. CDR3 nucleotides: TGTGCCAGCAGTGCTTTACAGGTGAACGTCTATGGCTACACCTTC. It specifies CASSALQVNVYGYTF.

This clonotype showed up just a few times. Here the CDR3 reads CASSPSTWDEKLFF. The CDR3, as DNA: TGTGCCAGCTCACCCTCAACATGGGATGAAAAACTGTTTTTT. The chain links TRBV18 to TRBJ1-4; D is ambiguous. V shed 3 bases and J shed 6 bases, with 11 bases lying between them. From germline, CDR1 is KGHSH and CDR2 LQKENI. The CDR3 is 14 amino acids.

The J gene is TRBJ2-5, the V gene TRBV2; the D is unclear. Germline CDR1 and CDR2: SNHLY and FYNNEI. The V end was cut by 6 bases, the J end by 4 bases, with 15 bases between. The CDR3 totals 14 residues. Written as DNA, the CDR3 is TGTGCCAGCAGCTTAACAGCATCGGGAGAGACCCAGTACTTC. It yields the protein CASSLTASGETQYF.

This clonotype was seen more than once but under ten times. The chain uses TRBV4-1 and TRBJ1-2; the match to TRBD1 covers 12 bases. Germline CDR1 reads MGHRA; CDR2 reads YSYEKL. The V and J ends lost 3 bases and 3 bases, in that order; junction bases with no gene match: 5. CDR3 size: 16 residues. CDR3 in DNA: TGCGCCAGCAGCCATGCGGGACAGGGGGCTTACTATGGCTACACCTTC. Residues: CASSHAGQGAYYGYTF.

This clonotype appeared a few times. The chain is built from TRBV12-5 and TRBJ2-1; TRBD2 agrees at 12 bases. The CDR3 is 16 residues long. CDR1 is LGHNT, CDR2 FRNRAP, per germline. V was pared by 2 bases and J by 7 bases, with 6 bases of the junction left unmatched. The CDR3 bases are TGTGCTAGTGGTTTGCCCGGACTAGCGGGGACAAATGAGCAGTTCTTC. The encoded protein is CASGLPGLAGTNEQFF.

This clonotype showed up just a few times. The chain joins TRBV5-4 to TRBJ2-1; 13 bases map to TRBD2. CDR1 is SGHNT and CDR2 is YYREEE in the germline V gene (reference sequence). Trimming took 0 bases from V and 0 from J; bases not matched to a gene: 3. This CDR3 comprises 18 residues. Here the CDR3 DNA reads TGTGCCAGCAGCTTGGGGGGACTAGCGGGAAGCTCCTACAATGAGCAGTTCTTC. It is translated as CASSLGGLAGSSYNEQFF.

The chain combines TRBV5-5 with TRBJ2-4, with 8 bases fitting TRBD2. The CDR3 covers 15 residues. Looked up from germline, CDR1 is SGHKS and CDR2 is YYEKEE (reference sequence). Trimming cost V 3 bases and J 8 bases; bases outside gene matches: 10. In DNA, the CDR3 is TGTGCCAGCAGCTCGGGAGGGGATTTTGGGGACATTCAGTACTTC. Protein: CASSSGGDFGDIQYF.

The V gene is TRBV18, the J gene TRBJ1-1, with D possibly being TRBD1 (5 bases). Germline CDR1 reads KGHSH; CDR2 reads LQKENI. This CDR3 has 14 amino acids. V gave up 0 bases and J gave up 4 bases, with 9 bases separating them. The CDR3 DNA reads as TGTGCCAGCTCACCACCCCGGGGGGTCACTGAAGCTTTCTTT. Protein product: CASSPPRGVTEAFF.

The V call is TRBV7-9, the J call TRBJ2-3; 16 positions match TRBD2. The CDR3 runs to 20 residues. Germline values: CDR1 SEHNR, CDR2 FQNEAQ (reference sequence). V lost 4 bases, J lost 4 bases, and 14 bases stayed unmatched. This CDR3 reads CASSSPGLAGGPWPADTQYF. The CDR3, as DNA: TGTGCCAGCAGCTCCCCGGGACTAGCGGGAGGGCCGTGGCCGGCAGATACGCAGTATTTT.

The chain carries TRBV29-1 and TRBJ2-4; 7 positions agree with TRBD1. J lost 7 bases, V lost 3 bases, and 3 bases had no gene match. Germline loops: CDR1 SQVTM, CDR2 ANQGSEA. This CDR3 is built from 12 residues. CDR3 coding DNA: TGCAGCGTTGAGACAGGGATGAACATTCAGTACTTC. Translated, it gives CSVETGMNIQYF.